These 25 T cell receptor beta chains share one sample of origin, sequenced in a study of siplizumab effects on memory and regulatory T cells. Produced via immunoSEQ multiplex PCR; TCRdb's table is partial and in-frame only. The sample includes about 91,000 clones, roughly 96% seen only once; the top ten take 0.031%. Material: naive CD4+ T cells sorted from blood. The receptors come from a human donor in good health.

J is TRBJ2-3 and V is TRBV11-3; tentatively, D is TRBD2 (6 bases). Per germline, CDR1 SGHNT and CDR2 YENEEA. The CDR3 sequence is 14 residues long. The V and J ends lost 5 bases and 2 bases respectively, with 11 bases between them. This CDR3 is CASSPGGLTDTQYF. The CDR3 coding sequence is TGTGCCAGCAGCCCCGGGGGTCTCACAGATACGCAGTATTTT.

V gene TRBV6-5 combines with J gene TRBJ2-1, with 13 nucleotides matching TRBD2. The CDR3 spans 14 residues. CDR1 and CDR2 from the germline V gene are MNHEY and SVGAGI. V lost 6 bases to trimming and J lost 9 bases; unmatched junction nucleotides: 5. The CDR3 loop reads CASRLAGGPGEQFF. As DNA, the CDR3 is TGTGCCAGCAGACTAGCGGGGGGGCCTGGTGAGCAGTTCTTC.

This chain links TRBV20-1 with TRBJ2-7; D gene unclear. The CDR3 consists of 10 residues. Trimming shortened V by 5 bases and J by 3 bases, and 5 bases separated the two germline ends. Germline V gene data show CDR1 as DFQATT and CDR2 as SNEGSKA (reference sequence). CDR3 region: CSAANYEQYF. CDR3 nucleotide sequence: TGCAGTGCTGCCAACTACGAGCAGTACTTC.

V usage is TRBV5-4 and J usage is TRBJ2-7; TRBD1 aligns across 8 bases. The CDR3 extends over 15 amino acids. After removal of 4 bases from V and 1 base from J, the junction contained 7 bases not matched to a gene. Germline assignment: CDR1 SGHNT and CDR2 YYREEE (reference sequence). CDR3 sequence: CASSLGQGESYEQYF. The DNA of the CDR3 is TGTGCCAGCAGCCTAGGACAGGGAGAATCCTACGAGCAGTACTTC.

This clone came up once. This chain links TRBV29-1 with TRBJ1-4, with D hard to call. From germline, CDR1 is SQVTM and CDR2 ANQGSEA. The V end was cut by 5 bases, the J end by 5 bases, with 9 bases between. The CDR3 contains 12 residues. Here the CDR3 DNA reads TGCAGCGTTCGGCAGGCCAATGAAAAACTGTTTTTT. This encodes CSVRQANEKLFF.

The V call is TRBV27, the J call TRBJ2-1; TRBD2 might be the D (7 bases). V was shortened by 3 bases and J by 3 bases, with 27 bases between the two germline ends. The germline CDR1 and CDR2 sequences are MNHEY and SMNVEV (reference sequence). The CDR3 totals 20 residues. The CDR3 DNA is TGTGCCAGCAGTTTGAGGGGGGACGGGCTAAGGAGCGGGGTCTACAATGAGCAGTTCTTC. It specifies CASSLRGDGLRSGVYNEQFF.

This chain joins TRBV5-1 and TRBJ1-6; D uncertain. CDR3 length equals 14 residues. Per the germline V gene, CDR1 is SGHRS and CDR2 is YFSETQ. Trimming took off 8 bases at V and 3 bases at J, with 12 bases between the two ends. The CDR3 loop is CARSWVFYNSPLHF. In DNA form, the CDR3 reads TGCGCCAGATCGTGGGTTTTCTATAATTCACCCCTCCACTTT.

The chain uses TRBV18 and TRBJ2-5, with a weak D call TRBD2 (6 bases). V lost 5 bases, J lost 2 bases, and 18 bases lay in between. This CDR3 is built from 16 residues. Germline V lookup: CDR1 KGHSH, CDR2 LQKENI. In DNA, the CDR3 is TGTGCCAGCTCATTCTCTAGTGGGGGGACTCAAGAGACCCAGTACTTC. Translating it yields CASSFSSGGTQETQYF.

The chain recombines TRBV15 with TRBJ2-3; TRBD2 might be the D (6 bases). CDR3 length: 15 residues. The V and J ends lost 0 bases and 0 bases respectively, with 7 bases between them. Germline values: CDR1 LNHNV, CDR2 YYDKDF (reference sequence). This CDR3 reads CATSREGTSTDTQYF. CDR3 sequence (DNA): TGTGCCACCAGCAGAGAGGGGACTAGCACAGATACGCAGTATTTT.

The chain uses TRBV19 and TRBJ1-2; D is uncertain. Trimming removed 3 bases from V and 8 bases from J, with 10 bases in between. Per germline, CDR1 LNHDA and CDR2 SQIVND (reference sequence). The CDR3 consists of 12 residues. CDR3 sequence reads: CASSILRSGYTF. The CDR3 region has the DNA TGTGCCAGTAGTATCCTACGGTCGGGCTACACCTTC.

The chain recombines TRBV5-1 with TRBJ1-4; D gene uncertain. Germline-derived CDR1 and CDR2 are SGHRS and YFSETQ. CDR3 length: 16 residues. Trimming stripped 4 bases from V and 0 bases from J, with 13 bases between. CDR3 loop: CASSLSTGATNEKLFF. CDR3 nucleotides: TGCGCCAGCAGCCTCTCGACTGGCGCAACTAATGAAAAACTGTTTTTT.

The chain has TRBV19 and TRBJ1-1; tentative D call: TRBD1 (6 bases). The CDR3 covers 14 residues. With 3 bases removed from V and 11 bases from J, the gap between germline ends came to 19 bases. Germline loops: CDR1 LNHDA, CDR2 SQIVND (reference sequence). The CDR3 DNA reads as TGTGCCAGTAGTATGGGGACGGGACACCTGAGTGCTTTCTTT. Amino acid sequence: CASSMGTGHLSAFF. The whole variable domain, remainder taken from reference TRBV19 and TRBJ1-1, is DGGITQSPKYLFRKEGQNVTLSCEQNLNHDAMYWYRQDPGQGLRLIYYSQIVNDFQKGDIAEGYSVSREKKESFPLTVTSAQKNPTAFYLCASSMGTGHLSAFFGQGTRLTVV.

The V gene is TRBV4-3, the J gene TRBJ2-3; 10 bases are shared with TRBD2. With V trimmed by 2 bases and J by 4 bases, 9 bases remained unmatched. Germline values: CDR1 LGHNA, CDR2 YSLEER. This CDR3 has 17 amino acids. CDR3 residues: CASSQTIAGGGADTQYF. The CDR3 DNA is TGCGCCAGCAGCCAAACCATAGCGGGGGGTGGAGCAGATACGCAGTATTTT.

The gene calls are TRBV7-6 and TRBJ2-2, with 8 bases fitting TRBD1. This CDR3 contains 18 residues. CDR1 is SGHVS and CDR2 is FNYEAQ in the germline V gene. J was trimmed by 1 base and V by 4 bases; bases with no gene match: 11. CDR3 loop: CASSSRSGGALNTGELFF. The CDR3 DNA follows: TGTGCCAGCAGCTCCCGGTCAGGGGGCGCTTTGAACACCGGGGAGCTGTTTTTT.

This clone was seen a single time. The chain uses TRBV7-3 and TRBJ2-1; perhaps D is TRBD1 or TRBD2 (5 bases each). The V and J ends lost 5 bases and 5 bases respectively, with 19 bases between them. From germline, CDR1 is SGHTA and CDR2 FQGTGA. CDR3 length: 16 amino acids. CDR3 amino acids: CASSGLGRGLDNEQFF. CDR3 DNA: TGTGCCAGCAGCGGCCTGGGACGCGGGCTGGACAATGAGCAGTTCTTC. The full variable domain, in which reference TRBV7-3 and TRBJ2-1 provide the parts outside the CDR3, is GAGVSQTPSNKVTEKGKYVELRCDPISGHTALYWYRQSLGQGPEFLIYFQGTGAADDSGLPNDRFFAVRPEGSVSTLKIQRTERGDSAVYLCASSGLGRGLDNEQFFGPGTRLTVL.

The chain joins TRBV7-9 to TRBJ1-1; 9 bases fit TRBD1. The V gene end was trimmed by 7 bases and the J gene end by 4 bases; junction bases not matched to a gene: 10. Germline CDR1 SEHNR, CDR2 FQNEAQ (reference sequence). The length of the CDR3 is 15 residues. Written as DNA, the CDR3 is TGTGCCAGCAACCCCGGGACAGGGTATGTCACTGAAGCTTTCTTT. It encodes CASNPGTGYVTEAFF. The full variable domain, in which reference TRBV7-9 and TRBJ1-1 provide the parts outside the CDR3, is DTGVSQNPRHKITKRGQNVTFRCDPISEHNRLYWYRQTLGQGPEFLTYFQNEAQLEKSRLLSDRFSAERPKGSFSTLEIQRTEQGDSAMYLCASNPGTGYVTEAFFGQGTRLTVV.

CDR3 protein: CASSLRRTAGIEGGYTF. CDR3 DNA: TGTGCCAGCAGCTTACGAAGGACAGCGGGAATAGAAGGTGGCTACACCTTC. The J gene is TRBJ1-2, the V gene TRBV7-9; D possibly corresponds to TRBD1 (6 bases). Germline V CDR1 and CDR2: SEHNR, FQNEAQ (reference sequence). With 2 bases removed from V and 7 bases from J, the gap between germline ends came to 23 bases. This CDR3 is built from 17 residues.

The table lists this clone with a few counts. The chain combines TRBV6-5 with TRBJ2-7; D remains ambiguous. With 0 bases removed from V and 2 bases from J, the gap between germline ends came to 11 bases. Germline CDR1 and CDR2: MNHEY and SVGAGI. The CDR3 spans 15 residues. DNA for the CDR3: TGTGCCAGCAGTTACTCGACTGGTACAACCTACGAGCAGTACTTC. Translating gives CASSYSTGTTYEQYF.

The chain carries TRBV5-5 and TRBJ2-3, with 10 positions matching TRBD2. Germline V gene sequence: CDR1 SGHKS, CDR2 YYEKEE (reference sequence). CDR3 length: 16 residues. V lost 5 bases, J lost 2 bases, and 8 bases stayed unmatched. CDR3 nucleotide sequence: TGTGCCAGCAGTTCACTTAGCGGGGGGATCACAGATACGCAGTATTTT. This translates into CASSSLSGGITDTQYF. Full variable domain (outside the CDR3, taken from reference TRBV5-5 and TRBJ2-3): DAGVTQSPTHLIKTRGQQVTLRCSPISGHKSVSWYQQVLGQGPQFIFQYYEKEERGRGNFPDRFSARQFPNYSSELNVNALLLGDSALYLCASSSLSGGITDTQYFGPGTRLTVL.

The rearrangement uses TRBV18 and TRBJ2-2; D unresolved. This CDR3 spans 10 amino acids. With 8 bases removed from V and 5 bases from J, the gap between germline ends came to 3 bases. CDR1 and CDR2 from the germline V gene are KGHSH and LQKENI. The CDR3 DNA reads TGTGCCAGCGGTACCGGGGAGCTGTTTTTT. Translated: CASGTGELFF.

The chain joins TRBV14 to TRBJ2-2; 13 bases line up with TRBD2. Germline V gene sequence: CDR1 SGHDN, CDR2 FVKESK. The CDR3 extends over 13 amino acids. Germline trimming cut 6 bases from V and 12 bases from J; bases unmatched to any gene: 4. CDR3 sequence: CASRLAGGTKLFF. The CDR3 DNA is TGTGCCAGCAGACTAGCGGGGGGGACCAAGCTGTTTTTT.

The chain is built from TRBV5-1 and TRBJ2-3; D is unresolved. Germline loops: CDR1 SGHRS, CDR2 YFSETQ. With 0 bases removed from V and 6 bases from J, the gap between germline ends came to 8 bases. The CDR3 runs to 13 residues. The CDR3 region is CASSLVSRDTQYF. The DNA for the CDR3 is TGCGCCAGCAGCTTGGTATCCCGGGATACGCAGTATTTT. Full variable domain (outside the CDR3, taken from reference TRBV5-1 and TRBJ2-3): KAGVTQTPRYLIKTRGQQVTLSCSPISGHRSVSWYQQTPGQGLQFLFEYFSETQRNKGNFPGRFSGRQFSNSRSEMNVSTLELGDSALYLCASSLVSRDTQYFGPGTRLTVL.

The chain links TRBV11-2 to TRBJ2-2; possible D gene TRBD1, 8 bases. Germline V gives CDR1 SGHAT, CDR2 FQNNGV. The CDR3 runs to 15 residues. The V gene lost 4 bases and the J gene lost 4 bases, with 13 bases spanning the gap. CDR3: CASSSTGGGTGELFF. CDR3 coding DNA: TGTGCCAGCAGCTCCACAGGGGGGGGCACCGGGGAGCTGTTTTTT.

The chain joins TRBV9 to TRBJ2-1, with 12 bases that match TRBD2. This CDR3 contains 17 residues. Germline CDR1 SGDLS, CDR2 YYNGEE. V shed 2 bases and J 3 bases; nucleotides not matched to a gene: 6. The CDR3 is CASSVSSGGAGYNEQFF. The CDR3 nucleotides read TGTGCCAGCAGCGTTTCTAGCGGGGGGGCTGGCTACAATGAGCAGTTCTTC. Together with reference TRBV9 and TRBJ2-1, the CDR3 gives the full variable domain: DSGVTQTPKHLITATGQRVTLRCSPRSGDLSVYWYQQSLDQGLQFLIQYYNGEERAKGNILERFSAQQFPDLHSELNLSSLELGDSALYFCASSVSSGGAGYNEQFFGPGTRLTVL.

The sample holds one count of this clone. The chain recombines TRBV7-9 with TRBJ1-6; D ambiguous. Germline V gives CDR1 SEHNR, CDR2 FQNEAQ (reference sequence). CDR3 length: 11 amino acids. The ends were cut back, 5 bases at V and 7 bases at J, with 3 bases in the middle. The CDR3 DNA follows: TGTGCCAGCAGCCAAAATTCACCCCTCCACTTT. This encodes CASSQNSPLHF.